These 11 T cell receptor beta chains share one sample of origin, sequenced in a study of blood T cell repertoires in COVID-19. Produced via immunoSEQ multiplex PCR; TCRdb's table is partial and in-frame only. The data contain 150,000 to 200,000 clones, roughly 78% of them singletons. Source material: peripheral blood. Source of these receptors: a woman aged 80 or over with active or convalescent COVID-19.

This clone was observed a single time. The DNA of the CDR3 is TGCGCCAGCAGCTTAAGGTCTAGCGGGGGCAATGAGCAGTTCTTC. It encodes CASSLRSSGGNEQFF. The chain carries TRBV5-1 and TRBJ2-1; 10 nucleotides line up with TRBD2. The CDR3 length is 15 residues. Looked up from germline, CDR1 is SGHRS and CDR2 is YFSETQ. Unmatched junction bases numbered 5, after V lost 2 bases and J lost 6 bases.

The chain recombines TRBV5-1 with TRBJ1-2; no definite D call. V was shortened by 1 base and J by 3 bases, with 10 bases between the two germline ends. There are 14 residues in the CDR3. From germline, CDR1 is SGHRS and CDR2 YFSETQ. The CDR3 is CASSLQARDYGYTF. DNA for the CDR3: TGCGCCAGCAGCTTGCAGGCGCGGGACTATGGCTACACCTTC.

V and J are TRBV11-3 and TRBJ1-3; D not resolved. Trimming took off 0 bases at V and 0 bases at J, with 15 bases between the two ends. Germline V gene sequence: CDR1 SGHNT, CDR2 YENEEA. The CDR3 totals 18 residues. The CDR3 DNA is TGTGCCAGCAGCTTAGATCGTGGGCTGGAATACTCTGGAAACACCATATATTTT. Protein sequence: CASSLDRGLEYSGNTIYF. The full variable domain, rest sourced from reference TRBV11-3 and TRBJ1-3, is EAGVVQSPRYKIIEKKQPVAFWCNPISGHNTLYWYLQNLGQGPELLIRYENEEAVDDSQLPKDRFSAERLKGVDSTLKIQPAELGDSAVYLCASSLDRGLEYSGNTIYFGEGSWLTVV.

This chain connects TRBV18 to TRBJ1-5; maybe TRBD1 (6 bases). Germline CDR1 and CDR2: KGHSH and LQKENI. This CDR3 has 14 residues. V was pared by 2 bases and J by 5 bases, with 10 bases between. The DNA of the CDR3 is TGTGCCAGCTCACCAACAGGGAATGATCAGCCCCAGCATTTT. Translating gives CASSPTGNDQPQHF.

The gene calls are TRBV28 and TRBJ1-6, with TRBD1 as a possible D gene (5 bases). V dropped 5 bases and J dropped 4 bases, with 12 bases sitting between them. CDR3 length equals 15 residues. CDR1 and CDR2 (germline): MDHEN, SYDVKM. CDR3 in amino acids: CASSRDGGYNSPLHF. CDR3 in DNA: TGTGCCAGCAGTAGGGATGGGGGGTATAATTCACCCCTCCACTTT.

This clone has just one count. This sequence joins TRBV5-1 and TRBJ2-5, with TRBD2 as a possible D gene (5 bases). The CDR3 totals 15 residues. CDR1 is SGHRS and CDR2 is YFSETQ in the germline V gene. Trimming took off 5 bases at V and 0 bases at J, with 14 bases between the two ends. CDR3 DNA sequence: TGCGCCAGCAGGGTGGGATCCGGGAACCAAGAGACCCAGTACTTC. This gives the protein CASRVGSGNQETQYF.

The CDR3 region is CASSTPGIDFEKLFF. The CDR3 bases are TGTGCCAGCAGTACCCCGGGGATTGATTTTGAAAAACTGTTTTTT. The chain employs TRBV28 and TRBJ1-4; D gene ambiguous. Germline V gene data show CDR1 as MDHEN and CDR2 as SYDVKM. V was pared by 5 bases and J by 7 bases, with 17 bases between. CDR3 length: 15 residues.

This clone turned up a few times. V is TRBV21-1 and J is TRBJ2-4; TRBD2, the table's D call, was not compared with the DNA. TRBV21-1 has pseudogene status. The CDR3 covers 16 residues. The CDR3 region has the DNA TGTGCCAGCAGCAAAACAGATACCGGGGTCAAAAACATTCAGTACTTC. As protein: CASSKTDTGVKNIQYF.

The sample holds a few counts of this clone. The chain carries TRBV10-2 and TRBJ1-6; 9 bases map to TRBD1. Germline lookup yields CDR1 WSHSY and CDR2 SAAADI. The V and J ends lost 4 bases and 5 bases, in that order; junction bases with no gene match: 9. There are 17 residues in the CDR3. The CDR3 protein is CASSVLPGQGNNSPLHF. CDR3 sequence (DNA): TGCGCCAGCAGTGTGCTACCGGGACAGGGAAATAATTCACCCCTCCACTTT.

This sequence joins TRBV5-1 and TRBJ1-5; D remains ambiguous. The V gene lost 0 bases and the J gene lost 4 bases, with 8 bases spanning the gap. CDR3 length: 14 amino acids. CDR1 is SGHRS and CDR2 is YFSETQ in the germline V gene. CDR3 protein: CASSLGENNQPQHF. The DNA of the CDR3 is TGCGCCAGCAGCTTGGGAGAGAATAATCAGCCCCAGCATTTT. Looking up the rest from reference TRBV5-1 and TRBJ1-5 gives the full variable domain: KAGVTQTPRYLIKTRGQQVTLSCSPISGHRSVSWYQQTPGQGLQFLFEYFSETQRNKGNFPGRFSGRQFSNSRSEMNVSTLELGDSALYLCASSLGENNQPQHFGDGTRLSIL.

The sample holds one count of this clone. V gene TRBV5-4 combines with J gene TRBJ2-5; 15 bases match TRBD2. Germline V gene sequence: CDR1 SGHNT, CDR2 YYREEE (reference sequence). CDR3 length: 16 residues. With 4 bases clipped from V and 7 bases from J, the junction kept 8 bases outside the gene matches. The CDR3 region has the DNA TGTGCCAGCAGCCCGGGGACTAGCGGGGGGACGAGGACCCAGTACTTC. As protein: CASSPGTSGGTRTQYF.